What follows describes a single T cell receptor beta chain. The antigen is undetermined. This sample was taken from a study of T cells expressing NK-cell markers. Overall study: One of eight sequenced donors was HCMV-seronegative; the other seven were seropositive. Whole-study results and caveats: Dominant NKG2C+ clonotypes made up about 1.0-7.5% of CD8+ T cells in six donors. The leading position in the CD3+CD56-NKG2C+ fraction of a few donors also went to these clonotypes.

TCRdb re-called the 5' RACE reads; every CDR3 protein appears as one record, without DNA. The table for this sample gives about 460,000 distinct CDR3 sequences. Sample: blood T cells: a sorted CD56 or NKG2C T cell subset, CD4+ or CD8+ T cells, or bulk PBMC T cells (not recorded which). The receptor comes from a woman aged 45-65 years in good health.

CDR3 sequence reads: CASSYRTGGGYTF. The chain joins TRBV6-5 to TRBJ1-2; TCRdb lists TRBD1, though no DNA is available to test this call. The CDR3 is 13 amino acids. Germline V CDR1 and CDR2: MNHEY, SVGAGI.